These T cell receptor beta chains were read from a single sample in a study of blood T cell repertoires in COVID-19. Sequencing used immunoSEQ multiplex PCR; TCRdb keeps in-frame clones, though not all of them. The sample has nearly 250,000 clones, roughly 85% seen once; the top ten hold 9.1%. Sequencing was performed on PBMCs or T cells enriched from blood (not recorded which). The receptors originated from a woman aged 45-65 years with acute COVID-19. The CDR3 runs from the conserved cysteine through the conserved F or W. The D gene is left open where the match is weak.

CDR3 protein,V gene,J gene,D gene
CASDTSYNEQFF,TRBV6-5,TRBJ2-1,-
CASSQEIGGGADYGYTF,TRBV4-3,TRBJ1-2,-
CASRPGTPRTDTQYF,TRBV7-2,TRBJ2-3,-
CASSPEYYGYTF,TRBV7-8,TRBJ1-2,-
CAIRGTGNYGYTF,TRBV10-3,TRBJ1-2,TRBD1
CASSQYGAGAHNEQFF,TRBV3-1/TRBV3-2,TRBJ2-1,-
CATSEGGAPPDTQYF,TRBV24-1,TRBJ2-3,-
CASSLEGGSSSEAFF,TRBV11-3,TRBJ1-1,TRBD1
CASSQFMTGHSGNTIYF,TRBV6-6,TRBJ1-3,-
CASSLGGPRYQPQHF,TRBV7-9,TRBJ1-5,-
CASSEGLPQQFF,TRBV2,TRBJ2-1,-
CASGSYTGELFF,TRBV12-5,TRBJ2-2,-
CSVRPSGGTDTQYF,TRBV29-1,TRBJ2-3,TRBD2
CATTSGGIAEQFF,TRBV10-3,TRBJ2-1,TRBD2
CASTDAGFNPKNIQYF,TRBV7-2,TRBJ2-4,-
CATSDSGRATDTQYF,TRBV24-1,TRBJ2-3,-
CASSATRSAGGAQYF,TRBV9,TRBJ2-3,TRBD2
CASSIVGPGEKLFF,TRBV19,TRBJ1-4,-
CASSSGRVNTEAFF,TRBV16,TRBJ1-1,-
CASSRRTANYGYTF,TRBV6-2/TRBV6-3,TRBJ1-2,-
CASSQLTDSYGYTF,TRBV3-1/TRBV3-2,TRBJ1-2,-
CASSLGERGAAGEQFF,TRBV7-2,TRBJ2-1,TRBD2
CASSLTTGLFGYTF,TRBV5-1,TRBJ1-2,TRBD1
CASSPTQGVYNEQFF,TRBV18,TRBJ2-1,TRBD1
CASSPITATGATTDTQYF,TRBV6-6,TRBJ2-3,TRBD1
CASSPHRELRGNTIYF,TRBV9,TRBJ1-3,-
CASSQGPGGGETQYF,TRBV3-1/TRBV3-2,TRBJ2-5,TRBD2
CASSISHSGNTIYF,TRBV19,TRBJ1-3,-
CASSYKRDRATEAFF,TRBV27,TRBJ1-1,TRBD1
CASSLGHPNTEAFF,TRBV7-3,TRBJ1-1,-
CASRPIARSYLNTEAFF,TRBV19,TRBJ1-1,-
CSGRQTNYGYTF,TRBV29-1,TRBJ1-2,-
CASSRPGGTYNEQFF,TRBV19,TRBJ2-1,TRBD1
CASSPHPPGGGEQYF,TRBV11-2,TRBJ2-7,TRBD2
CASSFLAGANNEQFF,TRBV5-1,TRBJ2-1,TRBD2
CASSLRVEKATEAFF,TRBV5-8,TRBJ1-1,-
CASSQRAAQETQYF,TRBV7-2,TRBJ2-5,-
CASSPSPTGTSMVYEQYF,TRBV3-1/TRBV3-2,TRBJ2-7,-
CASSRRQGQNQPQHF,TRBV19,TRBJ1-5,TRBD1
CASSPAGDGNTEAFF,TRBV7-2,TRBJ1-1,-
CSALLATEQYF,TRBV20-1,TRBJ2-7,TRBD2
CASSGDRVNTEAFF,TRBV9,TRBJ1-1,-
CASSRTGRSYGYTF,TRBV5-4,TRBJ1-2,TRBD1
CASSYDSLANYGYTF,TRBV6-5,TRBJ1-2,-